This note documents a single TCR beta chain sequence. Its antigen is unknown. Among the donors, all were healthy bone marrow donors. PCR amplification relied on 60 Vbeta primers (plus 13 Jbeta primers). Profiling relied on immunoSEQ multiplex PCR, and the TCRdb table lists in-frame clones only, not all of them. The data hold under 250,000 clones, with 78% observed a single time. Germline CDR1 MNHNS, CDR2 SASEGT. With 0 bases removed from V and 1 base from J, the gap between germline ends came to 16 bases. CDR3 length: 17 residues. This sample is part of a study of cytomegalovirus exposure and HLA in healthy donors. Study-wide results and caveats: Excluded: some indistinguishable V segments such as TRBV6-2 and TRBV6-3. One cluster of highly shared sequence variants probably arose as a sequencing artifact.

The genes are TRBV6-1 and TRBJ2-7; D ambiguous. This TCR derives from a male donor in good health and CMV-seronegative. What was sequenced was PBMCs. The CDR3 spells CASSEAVAGYRSYEQYF. The CDR3 DNA sequence: TGTGCCAGCAGTGAAGCGGTGGCAGGCTATCGTTCCTACGAGCAGTACTTC.